This T cell receptor beta chain appears in the sequencing data of a study of T cell responses to AZD1222 COVID-19 vaccine (dated by TCRdb to the early 2020s). Background on the whole study: A total of over 230 trial participants underwent TCR sequencing, of whom roughly 210 had received two doses of AZD1222 and around 25 had received two doses of the MenACWY control vaccine. Enrollment into the trials was organized by age into subgroups of 18-55, 56-69 and 70-plus years, and those subgroups contained approximately 150, 30 and 60 TCR-sequenced participants, respectively.

The CDR3 regions of human TCRbeta chains were analyzed by immunosequencing. In the source study's methods: TCRs in the repertoires were matched against a reference library of SARS-CoV-2-specific TCRs that had been generated with the MIRA antigen-specificity platform. Breadth meant the fraction of unique TCRs that were SARS-CoV-2-associated, whereas depth meant the fraction of total T cells that were SARS-CoV-2-associated. Using the MIRA data, each spike-specific TCR was assigned both to the spike region to which the TCR was reactive and to a CD4 or CD8 class. Log10-transformed breadth and depth values were compared by one-way ANOVA with Sidak's multiple comparisons tests. Not all clones reach the TCRdb copy of this immuneACCESS table, which keeps in-frame sequences only. Checked studies attribute under half of the gap to unresolved V genes and leave the rest unexplained. The D gene and trimming were derived from the DNA, and the V and J assignments and clone size from that table. In all, the sample holds about 150,000 clones, and 90% of those were seen once. The ten largest clones add up to approximately 1.4% of the sample.

Paper-wide results and their limitations: No day 14 peak-response samples were available, so repertoires were characterized only after the peak T cell response. Participants were mostly white British, with more females than males. The authors suggested clonal diversity may have been underestimated. The vaccine-associated CD4 TCRs covered the entire spike protein, and the dominant responses fell in regions 160-218 and 743-854. Conclusions about previously exposed vaccinees are limited, since just six AZD1222 recipients were seropositive for SARS-CoV-2 at baseline. After two AZD1222 doses, both the breadth and the depth of spike-specific TCRs were significantly higher than at day 0 and than in MenACWY recipients. In the small 56-69-year group, the increase in depth fell short of significance, most likely because of low power. Reportedly, almost half of the unique spike-specific TCRs recognized epitopes lying outside the regions that are mutated in the B.1.351 and B.1.1.7 variants.

Comments on this clone: This receptor's antigen is unknown. Base qualities are not recorded, but no much larger clone differs from it by a single base.

V was cut back by 5 bases and J by 3 bases, leaving a gap of 9 bases between them. The germline V gene (reference sequence) gives CDR1 as SGHNT and CDR2 as YYREEE. From cysteine to phenylalanine, the CDR3 is 13 amino acids long. Only the CDR3 DNA is retained, 39 bases long and in frame from the first base. Reading the label with the study, this specimen's time point is: about 28 days (+/-7) after the second vaccine dose. Because spike-specific TCR depth and breadth did not differ between the two schedules, AZD1222 recipients who got a second dose at roughly 4 weeks were pooled with those who got a second dose at roughly 12 weeks. The vaccinee samples were drawn from two UK trials, COV001 and COV002, one of which was a single-blind randomized controlled phase 2/3 trial testing AZD1222 (ChAdOx1 nCoV-19) in healthy adults. Trial participant PBMC samples were collected at day 0 and day 28 after the second dose for TCRbeta chain sequencing.

The material sequenced was peripheral blood, taken 28 days after the second AZD1222 dose. The receptor was derived from an adult who received the AZD1222 COVID-19 vaccine. The chain employs TRBV5-4 and TRBJ1-3; a weak D assignment points to TRBD1 (6 bases agree). The CDR3 protein: CASSWDIGNTIYF. DNA sequence: TGTGCCAGCAGTTGGGACATTGGAAACACCATATATTTT. When the CDR3 is completed using the reference TRBV5-4 and TRBJ1-3 genes on either side, the full variable domain is ETGVTQSPTHLIKTRGQQVTLRCSSQSGHNTVSWYQQALGQGPQFIFQYYREEENGRGNFPPRFSGLQFPNYSSELNVNALELDDSALYLCASSWDIGNTIYFGEGSWLTVV.